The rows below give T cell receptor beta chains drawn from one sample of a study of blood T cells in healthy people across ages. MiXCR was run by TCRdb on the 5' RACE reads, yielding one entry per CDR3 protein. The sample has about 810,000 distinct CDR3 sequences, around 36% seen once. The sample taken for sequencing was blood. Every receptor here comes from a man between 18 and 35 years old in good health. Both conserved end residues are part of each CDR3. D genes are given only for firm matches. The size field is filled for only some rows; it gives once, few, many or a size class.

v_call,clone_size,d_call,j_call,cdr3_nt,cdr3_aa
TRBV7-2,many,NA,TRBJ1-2,TGTGCCAGCAGGGGGGACTCCCGACACTATGGCTACACCTTC,CASRGDSRHYGYTF
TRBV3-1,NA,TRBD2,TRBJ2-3,TGTGCCAGCAGCCAAGATCTGACGGGGGGAGGAGATACGCAGTATTTT,CASSQDLTGGGDTQYF
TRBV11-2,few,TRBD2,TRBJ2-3,TGTGCCAGCAGCCCCGGGACTAGCGGGACCACAGATACGCAGTATTTT,CASSPGTSGTTDTQYF
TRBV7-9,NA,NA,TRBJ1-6,TGTGCCAGCAGCCCCGCACAGTCAAATTCACCCCTCCACTTT,CASSPAQSNSPLHF
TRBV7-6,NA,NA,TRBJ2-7,TGTGCCAGCAGCCCATCGAGCGGCCTCGGGTACGAGCAGTACTTC,CASSPSSGLGYEQYF
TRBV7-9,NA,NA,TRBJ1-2,TGTGCCAGCAGCTCCCCTATATTACCCCGAGCGGAGGACTATGGCTACACCTTC,CASSSPILPRAEDYGYTF
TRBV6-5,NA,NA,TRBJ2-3,TGTGCCAGCAGTTACGCCCGGGTACCCCTTTCTCAGTATTTT,CASSYARVPLSQYF
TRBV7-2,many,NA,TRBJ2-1,TGTGCCAGCAGCTTAGAAGCTTCTGAGCAGTTCTTC,CASSLEASEQFF
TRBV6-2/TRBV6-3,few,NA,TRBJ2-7,TGTGCCAGCAGTTACGCGCCCACTCCCCTCTACGAGCAGTACTTC,CASSYAPTPLYEQYF
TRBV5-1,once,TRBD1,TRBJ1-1,TGCGCCAGCAGCTTGGCGCCGGGACAGATGAACACTGAAGCTTTCTTT,CASSLAPGQMNTEAFF
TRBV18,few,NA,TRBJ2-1,TGTGCCAGCTCACCACCGTCTGGGAATGAGCAGTTCTTC,CASSPPSGNEQFF
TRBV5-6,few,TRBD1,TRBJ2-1,TGTGCCAGCAGCCTAGGGACAGGGGGTTGGCAGTTCTTC,CASSLGTGGWQFF
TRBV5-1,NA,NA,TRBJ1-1,TGCGCCAGCAGCTTAGACATGACGGCTGAAGCTTTCTTT,CASSLDMTAEAFF
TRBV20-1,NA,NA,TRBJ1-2,TGCAGTGCTAGAGATAATTCGGAGTTTTTAGACTATGGCTACACCTTC,CSARDNSEFLDYGYTF
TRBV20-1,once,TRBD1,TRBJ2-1,TGCAGTGCTAGTCGGGACAGGAAGAAGTCCTACAATGAGCAGTTCTTC,CSASRDRKKSYNEQFF
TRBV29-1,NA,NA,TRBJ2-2,TGCAGCGTTGTGGACGGGGTTCTCACCGGGGAGCTGTTTTTT,CSVVDGVLTGELFF
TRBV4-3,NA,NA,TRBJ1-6,TGCGCCAGCAGCCAAGAGGGCAGGGGTGATTCACCCCTCCACTTT,CASSQEGRGDSPLHF